In this sample, the clone carrying this T cell receptor beta chain turned up a few times. This entry is derived from a study of T-cell memory formation after mild COVID-19. V was cut by 5 bases and J by 15 bases, with 17 bases left in between. Germline CDR1 reads SEHNR; CDR2 reads FQNEAQ (reference sequence). The length of the CDR3 is 12 residues. Using its own MiXCR run on the 5' RACE reads, TCRdb lists one record per CDR3 protein. Of some 68,000 distinct CDR3 sequences in the sample, approximately 15% were seen once. The specimen was PBMCs or a T cell subset sorted from them (not recorded which). This sequence was found in an adult woman who had mild COVID-19 (a few samples of this study predate the infection). Cell type and time point are not known. The chain couples TRBV7-9 to TRBJ2-1; tentative D call: TRBD1 (6 bases). In DNA form, the CDR3 reads TGTGCCAGCAGCGGATGGGACATTGAGGTGTTCTTC. Encoded protein: CASSGWDIEVFF.